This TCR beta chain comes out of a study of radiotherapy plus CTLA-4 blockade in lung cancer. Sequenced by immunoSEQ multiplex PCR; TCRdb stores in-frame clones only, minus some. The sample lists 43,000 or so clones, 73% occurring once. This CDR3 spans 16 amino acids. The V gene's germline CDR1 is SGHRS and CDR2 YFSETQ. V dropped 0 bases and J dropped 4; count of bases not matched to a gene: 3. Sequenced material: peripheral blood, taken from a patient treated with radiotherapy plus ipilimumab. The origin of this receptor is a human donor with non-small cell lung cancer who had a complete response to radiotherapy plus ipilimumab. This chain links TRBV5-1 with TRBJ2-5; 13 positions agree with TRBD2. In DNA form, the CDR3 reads TGCGCCAGCAGCTTGGGGGGACTAGCGGGGATAGAGACCCAGTACTTC. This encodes CASSLGGLAGIETQYF. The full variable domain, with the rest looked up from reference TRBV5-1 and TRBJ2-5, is KAGVTQTPRYLIKTRGQQVTLSCSPISGHRSVSWYQQTPGQGLQFLFEYFSETQRNKGNFPGRFSGRQFSNSRSEMNVSTLELGDSALYLCASSLGGLAGIETQYFGPGTRLLVL.